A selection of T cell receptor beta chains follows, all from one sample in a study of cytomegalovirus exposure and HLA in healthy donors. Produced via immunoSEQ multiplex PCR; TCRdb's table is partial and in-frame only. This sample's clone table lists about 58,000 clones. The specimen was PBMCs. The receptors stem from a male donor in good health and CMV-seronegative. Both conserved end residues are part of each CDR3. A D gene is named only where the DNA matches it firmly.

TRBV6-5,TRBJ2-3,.,CASHSVADTQYF,TGTGCCAGCCACTCAGTAGCGGATACGCAGTATTTT
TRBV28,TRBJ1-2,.,CAAGPFGGYTF,TGTGCGGCAGGTCCGTTTGGCGGCTACACCTTC
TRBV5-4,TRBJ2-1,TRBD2,CASSLKLAGGYEQFF,TGTGCCAGCAGCTTGAAACTAGCGGGGGGGTACGAGCAGTTCTTC
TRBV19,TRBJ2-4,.,CASSIEGRASEF,TGTGCCAGTAGTATAGAGGGCCGAGCCTCCGAGTTC
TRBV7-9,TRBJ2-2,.,CASSLGAGTPNTGELFF,TGTGCCAGCAGCTTAGGGGCGGGGACGCCGAACACCGGGGAGCTGTTTTTT
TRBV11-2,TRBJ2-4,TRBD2,CASSSGGAKNIQYF,TGTGCCAGCAGCTCGGGGGGGGCCAAAAACATTCAGTACTTC
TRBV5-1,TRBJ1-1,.,CASSFNRNTEAFF,TGCGCCAGCAGCTTTAACAGGAACACTGAAGCTTTCTTT
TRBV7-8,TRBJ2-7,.,CASSFSGPPYEQYF,TGTGCCAGCAGCTTTTCAGGGCCCCCCTACGAGCAGTACTTC
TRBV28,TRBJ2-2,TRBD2,CASRTSGSANTGELFF,TGTGCCAGTAGGACTAGCGGGAGCGCGAACACCGGGGAGCTGTTTTTT
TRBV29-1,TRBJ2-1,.,CSVEGNARGVHNEQFF,TGCAGCGTTGAAGGTAATGCCAGGGGAGTCCACAATGAGCAGTTCTTC
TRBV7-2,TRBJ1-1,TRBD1,CASSLFQGARNTEAFF,TGTGCCAGCAGCTTATTTCAGGGGGCAAGGAACACTGAAGCTTTCTTT
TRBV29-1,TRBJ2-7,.,CSVGGAYEQYF,TGCAGCGTTGGCGGGGCCTACGAGCAGTACTTC
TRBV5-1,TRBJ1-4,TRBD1,CASSPYPTGANEKLFF,TGCGCCAGCAGCCCCTACCCTACAGGGGCTAATGAAAAACTGTTTTTT
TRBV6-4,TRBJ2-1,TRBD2,CASNRRLLAGGYNEQFF,TGTGCCAGCAATAGGCGGTTACTAGCGGGCGGTTACAATGAGCAGTTCTTC
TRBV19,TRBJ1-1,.,CASSMARPGGTEAFF,TGTGCCAGTAGTATGGCGAGACCGGGTGGGACTGAAGCTTTCTTT
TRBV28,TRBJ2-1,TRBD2,CASIPGGRVEQFF,TGTGCCAGCATACCGGGGGGGCGTGTTGAGCAGTTCTTC
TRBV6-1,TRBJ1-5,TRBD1,CASSNNRGGEPQHF,TGTGCCAGCAGTAATAACAGGGGGGGTGAGCCCCAGCATTTT
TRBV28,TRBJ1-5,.,CASSLGLADSNQPQHF,TGTGCCAGCAGTTTAGGGCTCGCAGATAGCAATCAGCCCCAGCATTTT
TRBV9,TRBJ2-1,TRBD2,CASSGLGLAVNEQFF,TGTGCCAGCAGCGGCCTGGGGCTAGCGGTAAATGAGCAGTTCTTC
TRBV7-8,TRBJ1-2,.,CASSPRRGLYGYTF,TGTGCCAGCAGCCCCCGGCGGGGGCTTTATGGCTACACCTTC
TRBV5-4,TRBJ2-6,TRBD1,CASSVGQVRSGANVLTF,TGTGCCAGCAGCGTAGGACAGGTTCGTTCTGGGGCCAACGTCCTGACTTTC
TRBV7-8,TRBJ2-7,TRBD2,CASSLALGLAAEQYF,TGTGCCAGCAGCTTAGCCCTCGGACTAGCGGCTGAGCAGTACTTC
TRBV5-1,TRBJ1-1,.,CASSRTAASTEAFF,TGCGCCAGCAGCCGAACCGCAGCGTCCACTGAAGCTTTCTTT